Listed below are T cell receptor beta chains from one sample, sequenced in a study of T-cell memory formation after mild COVID-19. A single record per CDR3 protein comes from TCRdb applying MiXCR to the 5' RACE reads. The sample consists of around 200,000 distinct CDR3 sequences, less than 20% of them appearing once. The sequenced sample consisted of PBMCs or a T cell subset sorted from them (not recorded which). The receptors come from a man between 18 and 29 years old who had mild COVID-19 (a few samples of this study predate the infection). Cell type and time point are not known. Both conserved end residues are part of each CDR3. Fields, in order: CDR3 DNA, CDR3 protein, clone size, D gene, J gene, V gene. D genes are given only for firm matches. Not all rows give a size; the values are once, few, many and, for expanded clones, a class.

cdr3_nt: TGTGCCAGCAGCCAAGCCGTTCAGGGGTCTGAAGCTTTCTTT; cdr3_aa: CASSQAVQGSEAFF; clone_size: few; d_call: NA; j_call: TRBJ1-1; v_call: TRBV3-1
cdr3_nt: TGCGCCAGCAGCACGGATGGGGGTATCGGTGAGCAGTTCTTC; cdr3_aa: CASSTDGGIGEQFF; clone_size: once; d_call: NA; j_call: TRBJ2-1; v_call: TRBV5-1
cdr3_nt: TGTGCCAGCAGCGAACCGACAGGGACAAACTCTGGGGCCAACGTCCTGACTTTC; cdr3_aa: CASSEPTGTNSGANVLTF; clone_size: NA; d_call: TRBD1; j_call: TRBJ2-6; v_call: TRBV9
cdr3_nt: TGTGCCAGCAGCGCAGGGGGCGCAGATACGCAGTATTTT; cdr3_aa: CASSAGGADTQYF; clone_size: NA; d_call: TRBD1; j_call: TRBJ2-3; v_call: TRBV7-3
cdr3_nt: TGTGCCAGCAGTTTATCCCCCTCCTACGAGCAGTACTTC; cdr3_aa: CASSLSPSYEQYF; clone_size: many; d_call: NA; j_call: TRBJ2-7; v_call: TRBV2
cdr3_nt: TGTGCCAGCAGCACTCGGACTAGCTCCTACAATGAGCAGTTCTTC; cdr3_aa: CASSTRTSSYNEQFF; clone_size: few; d_call: TRBD2; j_call: TRBJ2-1; v_call: TRBV11-2
cdr3_nt: TGTGCCAGCACCCGGGACCTCCTTAATTCACCCCTCCACTTT; cdr3_aa: CASTRDLLNSPLHF; clone_size: NA; d_call: NA; j_call: TRBJ1-6; v_call: TRBV7-2
cdr3_nt: TGTGCCAGCAGCTTATATGGGGGGGAGACCCAGTACTTC; cdr3_aa: CASSLYGGETQYF; clone_size: few; d_call: NA; j_call: TRBJ2-5; v_call: TRBV7-9
cdr3_nt: TGCGCCAGCAGCCAGGGGGACGGAGGGCTATATGGCTACACCTTC; cdr3_aa: CASSQGDGGLYGYTF; clone_size: few; d_call: NA; j_call: TRBJ1-2; v_call: TRBV4-3
cdr3_nt: TGTGCCAGCAGGCCGGGCAGCTATGGCTACACCTTC; cdr3_aa: CASRPGSYGYTF; clone_size: NA; d_call: NA; j_call: TRBJ1-2; v_call: TRBV6-2/TRBV6-3
cdr3_nt: TGCGCCAGCAGCGGGGGAGTCTACAATGAGCAGTTCTTC; cdr3_aa: CASSGGVYNEQFF; clone_size: few; d_call: NA; j_call: TRBJ2-1; v_call: TRBV5-1
cdr3_nt: TGTGCCAGCAGCCTCGTTAGCTTGAGTTCCCGCAATGAGCAGTTCTTC; cdr3_aa: CASSLVSLSSRNEQFF; clone_size: many; d_call: NA; j_call: TRBJ2-1; v_call: TRBV7-2